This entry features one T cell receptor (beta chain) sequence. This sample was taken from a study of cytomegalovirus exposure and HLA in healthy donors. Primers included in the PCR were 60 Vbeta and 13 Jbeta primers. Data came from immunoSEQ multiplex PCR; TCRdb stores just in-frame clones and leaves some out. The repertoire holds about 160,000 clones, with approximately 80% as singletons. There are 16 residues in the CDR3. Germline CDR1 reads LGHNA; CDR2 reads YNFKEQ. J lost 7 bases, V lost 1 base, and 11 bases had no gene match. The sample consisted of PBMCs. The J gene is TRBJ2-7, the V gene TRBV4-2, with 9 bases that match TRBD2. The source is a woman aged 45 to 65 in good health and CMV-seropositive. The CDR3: CASSQGAAGGLEEQYF. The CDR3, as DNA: TGTGCCAGCAGCCAAGGCGCAGCGGGAGGTTTGGAGGAGCAGTACTTC.